A selection of T cell receptor beta chains follows, all from one sample in a study of blood T cells in healthy people across ages. A single record per CDR3 protein comes from TCRdb applying MiXCR to the 5' RACE reads. Of some 1,800,000 distinct CDR3 sequences listed, about two fifths are singletons. The source material was blood. All receptors derive from a human donor in good health. CDR3s include the opening cysteine and the closing phenylalanine or tryptophan. A D gene is named only where the DNA matches it firmly. For some rows the clone size is stated as once, few or many, or as a class when expanded; others skip it.

J gene,CDR3 length,clone size,D gene,V gene,CDR3 protein,CDR3 DNA
TRBJ2-5,18,.,TRBD1,TRBV5-5,CASSRDSTYSQRGETQYF,TGTGCCAGCAGCCGGGACAGTACATACTCCCAACGCGGAGAGACCCAGTACTTC
TRBJ2-7,13,few,.,TRBV12-3/TRBV12-4,CASSTDHGGEQYF,TGTGCCAGCAGTACGGACCATGGCGGGGAGCAGTACTTC
TRBJ2-1,16,.,.,TRBV7-2,CASSMRVGASYNEQFF,TGTGCCAGCAGTATGAGGGTGGGGGCCTCCTACAATGAGCAGTTCTTC
TRBJ1-1,16,.,.,TRBV15,CATSRDLPVVGTEAFF,TGTGCCACCAGCAGAGATCTACCGGTTGTAGGAACTGAAGCTTTCTTT
TRBJ2-5,14,.,TRBD2,TRBV5-1,CAGSPGGTSETQYF,TGCGCCGGCAGCCCTGGAGGGACTAGCGAGACCCAGTACTTC
TRBJ2-5,14,many,TRBD1,TRBV20-1,CSAKDRGRGETQYF,TGCAGTGCTAAAGACAGGGGGCGCGGGGAGACCCAGTACTTC
TRBJ2-7,14,.,.,TRBV6-1,CASSDSYPTYEQYF,TGTGCCTCGTCTGACAGTTACCCAACCTACGAGCAGTACTTC
TRBJ2-7,15,.,.,TRBV7-9,CASSFGTPINYEQYF,TGTGCCAGCAGCTTTGGGACACCTATAAACTACGAGCAGTACTTC
TRBJ2-1,15,few,TRBD2,TRBV5-6,CASSSYRGGYNEQFF,TGTGCCAGCAGCTCCTACCGGGGGGGATACAATGAGCAGTTCTTC
TRBJ2-7,15,few,TRBD1,TRBV9,CASSPMTGAPYGQYF,TGTGCCAGCAGCCCCATGACAGGGGCCCCCTACGGGCAGTACTTC
TRBJ2-3,19,.,.,TRBV29-1,CSVEFWETGHTYLADTQYF,TGCAGCGTTGAATTCTGGGAAACAGGGCACACTTATTTGGCAGATACGCAGTATTTT
TRBJ2-6,18,few,TRBD1,TRBV7-2,CASSPQGTGTSGANVLTF,TGTGCCAGCAGCCCCCAGGGGACAGGTACCTCTGGGGCCAACGTCCTGACTTTC
TRBJ2-3,15,.,TRBD1,TRBV12-3/TRBV12-4,CATSTGRVSTDAQYF,TGTGCCACCTCGACAGGGAGAGTAAGCACAGATGCGCAGTATTTT
TRBJ2-1,14,.,.,TRBV2,CASSSQVFNNEQFF,TGTGCCAGCAGTAGTCAGGTCTTCAACAATGAGCAGTTCTTC
TRBJ2-5,16,.,.,TRBV6-1,CASSEVSRRTQETQYF,TGTGCCAGCAGTGAAGTTTCGCGTCGTACCCAAGAGACCCAGTACTTC
TRBJ1-2,16,.,.,TRBV7-9,CASSSLLTSPNYGYTF,TGTGCCAGCAGCTCCCTTCTGACAAGCCCTAACTATGGCTACACCTTC
TRBJ2-5,17,few,.,TRBV20-1,CSARDRKLGASQATQYF,TGCAGTGCTAGAGATCGAAAGTTGGGGGCTTCCCAAGCGACCCAGTACTTC
TRBJ1-2,14,.,TRBD1,TRBV13,CASSTRGQHYGYTF,TGTGCCAGCAGCACCCGGGGACAGCACTATGGCTACACCTTC
TRBJ1-1,15,.,.,TRBV28,CASSLKFGGFTEAFF,TGTGCCAGCAGTTTAAAGTTTGGGGGGTTCACTGAAGCTTTCTTT
TRBJ2-3,15,.,TRBD2,TRBV7-6,CASTPSGGIEDTQYF,TGTGCCAGCACCCCTTCGGGGGGGATCGAAGATACGCAGTATTTT
TRBJ2-3,13,many,.,TRBV7-2,CASLDGTTDTQYF,TGTGCCAGTTTGGACGGAACCACAGATACGCAGTATTTT
TRBJ1-1,13,.,.,TRBV6-5,CASRLTGTPEAFF,TGTGCCAGCAGATTAACCGGGACACCTGAAGCTTTCTTT
TRBJ2-5,13,few,.,TRBV25-1,CASSVPAQETQYF,TGTGCCAGCAGTGTCCCAGCGCAAGAGACCCAGTACTTC
TRBJ1-6,20,.,.,TRBV4-3,CASSQEIRKSHFLGNSPLHF,TGCGCCAGCAGCCAAGAAATTAGGAAGTCTCACTTTTTGGGGAATTCACCCCTCCACTTT
TRBJ2-7,17,.,.,TRBV27,CASSSGVGTRGGYEQYF,TGTGCCAGCAGCTCTGGGGTGGGGACCAGGGGTGGCTACGAGCAGTACTTC
TRBJ2-7,13,.,TRBD1,TRBV7-9,CASSYDRASAQYF,TGTGCCAGCAGCTACGACAGGGCTAGTGCGCAGTACTTC
TRBJ2-3,16,few,.,TRBV7-2,CASSVDSGARTDTQYF,TGTGCCAGCAGCGTCGACTCGGGGGCGCGTACAGATACGCAGTATTTT
TRBJ2-7,16,.,TRBD1,TRBV7-6,CASSLRAGTADYEQYF,TGTGCCAGCAGCTTAAGGGCTGGGACAGCAGACTACGAGCAGTACTTC
TRBJ1-5,15,.,TRBD1,TRBV15,CATSSRDRGEQPQHF,TGTGCCACCAGCAGCCGGGACAGGGGGGAACAGCCCCAGCATTTT
TRBJ2-3,13,.,.,TRBV12-3/TRBV12-4,CASRLGKVDTQYF,TGTGCCAGCAGGTTGGGCAAAGTGGATACGCAGTATTTT
TRBJ2-7,13,.,TRBD1,TRBV29-1,CSVDQGTGSEQYF,TGCAGCGTTGATCAAGGGACAGGGTCCGAGCAGTACTTC
TRBJ2-5,16,few,TRBD2,TRBV4-1,CASSHLAGVNQETQYF,TGCGCCAGCAGCCACCTAGCGGGGGTGAACCAAGAGACCCAGTACTTC
TRBJ2-7,16,few,TRBD2,TRBV27,CASSPSSGGPPYEQYF,TGTGCCAGCAGTCCATCTAGCGGGGGGCCCCCCTACGAGCAGTACTTC
TRBJ2-7,14,.,.,TRBV20-1,CSARAGQGLYEQYF,TGCAGTGCTAGAGCCGGGCAGGGTTTATACGAGCAGTACTTC
TRBJ2-6,14,.,.,TRBV2,CASSEESGANVLTF,TGTGCCAGCAGTGAAGAGAGTGGGGCCAACGTCCTGACTTTC
TRBJ2-7,14,few,TRBD1,TRBV6-2/TRBV6-3,CASRRTGRNYEQYF,TGTGCCAGCAGACGGACAGGCCGGAACTACGAGCAGTACTTC
TRBJ1-1,15,.,.,TRBV9,CASSPRHSMNTEAFF,TGTGCCAGCAGCCCCAGACACTCCATGAACACTGAAGCTTTCTTT
TRBJ1-1,12,.,TRBD1,TRBV9,CASSQDRGRAFF,TGTGCCAGCAGCCAAGACAGGGGGCGAGCTTTCTTT
TRBJ2-7,14,.,.,TRBV7-9,CASSLGGQVGEQYF,TGTGCCAGCAGCTTAGGAGGGCAGGTTGGCGAGCAGTACTTC
TRBJ2-5,19,few,TRBD2,TRBV7-2,CASSLTAGTSGADQETQYF,TGTGCCAGCAGCTTAACGGCCGGGACTAGCGGGGCAGACCAAGAGACCCAGTACTTC
TRBJ1-5,15,few,.,TRBV2,CASSEGPLGNQPQHF,TGTGCCAGCAGTGAAGGCCCCCTTGGCAATCAGCCCCAGCATTTT
TRBJ2-7,17,.,.,TRBV15,CATSRDYGGQKAYEQYF,TGTGCCACCAGCAGAGATTACGGAGGACAGAAAGCCTACGAGCAGTACTTC
TRBJ2-3,12,.,TRBD2,TRBV20-1,CSGLGAGDLQYF,TGCAGTGGTCTTGGGGCGGGGGACCTGCAGTATTTT
TRBJ1-1,14,few,TRBD1,TRBV29-1,CSVAQGQVDTEAFF,TGCAGCGTTGCCCAGGGACAGGTAGACACTGAAGCTTTCTTT
TRBJ2-1,15,.,TRBD2,TRBV7-6,CASSYYPGGGETQFF,TGTGCCAGCAGCTACTACCCGGGGGGAGGGGAGACCCAGTTCTTC
TRBJ1-4,16,few,.,TRBV4-2,CASSQGGARREEKLFF,TGTGCCAGCAGCCAGGGGGGCGCCAGGCGAGAGGAAAAACTGTTTTTT
TRBJ1-2,14,.,.,TRBV6-5,CASSSYGIFYGYTF,TGTGCCAGCAGTTCATACGGGATTTTCTATGGCTACACCTTC
TRBJ1-2,14,few,.,TRBV9,CASSVGLGNYGYTF,TGTGCCAGCAGCGTAGGACTGGGGAACTATGGCTACACCTTC
TRBJ2-1,15,few,TRBD1,TRBV7-8,CASSPEGTGGSELFF,TGTGCCAGCAGCCCAGAAGGGACAGGGGGGAGTGAGCTGTTCTTC
TRBJ1-1,14,few,.,TRBV20-1,CSARDQGGYTEAFF,TGCAGTGCTAGAGATCAAGGGGGGTACACTGAAGCTTTCTTT
TRBJ2-1,15,.,TRBD2,TRBV24-1,CATSKAGGVYNEQFF,TGTGCCACCAGTAAAGCGGGGGGGGTCTACAATGAGCAGTTCTTC
TRBJ2-4,20,.,TRBD1,TRBV5-1,CASSLSTGAPTLLAKNIQYF,TGCGCCAGCAGCCTCTCAACAGGGGCCCCAACCCTACTAGCCAAAAACATTCAGTACTTC
TRBJ1-2,15,.,.,TRBV7-2,CASSPSMGRGYGYTF,TGTGCCAGCAGCCCATCCATGGGACGGGGCTATGGCTACACCTTC
TRBJ2-3,15,few,TRBD2,TRBV28,CASSLLGASGDTQYF,TGTGCCAGCAGTTTATTAGGCGCTAGCGGGGATACGCAGTATTTT